This is a list of T cell receptor beta chains from one sample in a study of blood T cell repertoires in COVID-19. Data came from immunoSEQ multiplex PCR; TCRdb stores just in-frame clones and leaves some out. The sample carries roughly 200,000 clones, around 90% recorded once. Material: peripheral blood. The receptors were gathered from a woman between 18 and 30 years old who had recovered from COVID-19. Both conserved end residues are part of each CDR3. A D gene is named only where the DNA matches it firmly. A clone size is listed for some rows: how often the clone was seen (once, few, many), or a class if it is expanded.

V gene,clone size,D gene,J gene,CDR3 protein,CDR3 DNA
TRBV3-1/TRBV3-2,-,-,TRBJ1-1,CASSRNQRGPEAFF,TGTGCCAGCAGCCGAAACCAACGGGGTCCCGAAGCTTTCTTT
TRBV24-1,-,-,TRBJ1-2,CATSDSGSGYTF,TGTGCCACCAGTGACTCAGGGTCTGGCTACACCTTC
TRBV10-1,-,TRBD2,TRBJ2-5,CASSGRTSGRETQYF,TGCGCCAGCAGTGGCCGCACTAGCGGGAGGGAGACCCAGTACTTC
TRBV7-8,few,TRBD2,TRBJ2-5,CASSLTALAGGATQYF,TGTGCCAGCAGCTTAACGGCACTAGCGGGAGGTGCTACCCAGTACTTC
TRBV5-1,-,-,TRBJ2-3,CASSPEVGDTQYF,TGCGCCAGCAGCCCGGAGGTAGGAGATACGCAGTATTTT
TRBV29-1,-,TRBD1,TRBJ1-1,CSGSGGLNTEAFF,TGCAGCGGTTCAGGGGGCCTAAACACTGAAGCTTTCTTT
TRBV19,-,TRBD1,TRBJ1-2,CASSMAGGVFGYTF,TGTGCCAGTAGTATGGCAGGGGGTGTCTTTGGCTACACCTTC
TRBV9,-,-,TRBJ1-2,CASSVEQGWGYTF,TGTGCCAGCAGCGTAGAACAGGGATGGGGCTACACCTTC
TRBV9,-,TRBD2,TRBJ2-3,CASSGSGLETDTQYF,TGTGCCAGCAGCGGTAGCGGGCTGGAGACAGATACGCAGTATTTT
TRBV21-1,-,-,TRBJ1-5,CASSKAASRRINNQPQHF,TGTGCCAGCAGCAAAGCAGCTTCTAGACGGATTAACAATCAGCCCCAGCATTTT
TRBV27,-,-,TRBJ1-1,CASRFGGGTEAFF,TGTGCCAGCAGGTTTGGGGGAGGCACTGAAGCTTTCTTT
TRBV10-3,-,-,TRBJ1-1,CAISESVTLNTEAFF,TGTGCCATCAGTGAGTCAGTCACATTGAACACTGAAGCTTTCTTT
TRBV5-1,-,TRBD1,TRBJ2-5,CASSVGAGTAPQETQYF,TGCGCCAGCAGCGTAGGGGCCGGGACAGCACCACAAGAGACCCAGTACTTC
TRBV2,once,TRBD1,TRBJ2-1,CASHRTGQGKQFF,TGTGCCAGCCACCGAACCGGACAGGGGAAGCAGTTCTTC
TRBV6-5,-,-,TRBJ2-5,CASRVDAGRETQYF,TGTGCCAGCAGGGTAGATGCGGGTCGAGAGACCCAGTACTTC
TRBV3-1/TRBV3-2,-,-,TRBJ2-2,CASSLNSVTNTGELFF,TGTGCCAGCAGCCTTAACTCCGTCACGAACACCGGGGAGCTGTTTTTT
TRBV30,-,-,TRBJ2-7,CAWSGGRNRRNEQYF,TGTGCCTGGAGTGGCGGGCGGAATCGGCGAAACGAGCAGTACTTC
TRBV2,-,-,TRBJ1-4,CASAPLREKLFF,TGTGCCAGCGCACCCCTGAGGGAAAAACTGTTTTTT
TRBV25-1,-,TRBD1,TRBJ2-7,CASSPGDRVEQYF,TGTGCCAGCAGTCCTGGGGACAGGGTCGAGCAGTACTTC